This T cell receptor (beta chain) was profiled in a study of shared clonotypes between healthy human individuals. In the authors' methods: In the immunoSEQ data, sequences were junction-only and lacked quality scores, so filtering differed. Data came from immunoSEQ multiplex PCR; TCRdb stores just in-frame clones and leaves some out. That table furnishes V, J and clone size, whereas the DNA furnished D and trimming. The sample lists roughly 2,000,000 clones; around 93% were seen once. Naive CD8 cells lacked CD45RO and underwent positive selection for CCR7, leaving out terminally differentiated effector memory CD45RA+ cells. This clone was found once. CDR1 and CDR2 from the germline V gene are MDHEN and SYDVKM. CDR3 length: 13 amino acids. Trimming pared 2 bases from V and 0 bases from J, leaving 4 bases between.

Sequencing input: naive CD8+ T cells from PBMCs. This chain links TRBV28 with TRBJ2-5, with D unclear. The receptor was isolated from a man aged 18 to 29 in good health. Some clones in this sample may be carry-over from other donors' samples. The CDR3 DNA is TGTGCCAGCAGTTTACGGAACCAAGAGACCCAGTACTTC. Protein product: CASSLRNQETQYF.